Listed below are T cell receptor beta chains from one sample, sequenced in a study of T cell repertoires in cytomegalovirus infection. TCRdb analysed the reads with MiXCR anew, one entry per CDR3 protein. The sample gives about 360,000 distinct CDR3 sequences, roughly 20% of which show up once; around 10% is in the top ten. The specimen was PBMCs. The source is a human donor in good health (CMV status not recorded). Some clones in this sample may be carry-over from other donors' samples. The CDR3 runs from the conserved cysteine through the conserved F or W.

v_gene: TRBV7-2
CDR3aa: CASSLGGDGYEKLFF

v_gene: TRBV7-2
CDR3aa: CASSLQGGHEKLFF

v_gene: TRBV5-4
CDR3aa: CASSLALRTDTQYF

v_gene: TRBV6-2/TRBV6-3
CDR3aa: CASSYSWDPRYGYTF

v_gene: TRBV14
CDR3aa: CASSPRGAMNTEAFF

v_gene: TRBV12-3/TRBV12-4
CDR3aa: CASSSEIYGYTF

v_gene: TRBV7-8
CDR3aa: CASSQPAGETQYF

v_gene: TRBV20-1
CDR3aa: CSAPGWRGGARNEKLFF

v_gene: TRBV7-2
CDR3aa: CASSLSPSTDTQYF

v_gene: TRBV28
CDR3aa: CASSSPTVNYGYTF

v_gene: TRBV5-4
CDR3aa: CASSAPGGRGDTEAFF

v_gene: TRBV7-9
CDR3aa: CASTTRSGDDEQFF

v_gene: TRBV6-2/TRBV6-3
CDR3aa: CASSGTLGTEAFF

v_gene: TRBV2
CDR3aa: CASSDGTERDEKLFF

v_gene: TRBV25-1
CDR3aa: CASSGQGLSDSPLHF

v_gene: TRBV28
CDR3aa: CASTTGGAGYGYTF

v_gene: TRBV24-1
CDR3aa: CATSRGSFNEQFF

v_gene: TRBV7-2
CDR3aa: CASSLARSSPLHF

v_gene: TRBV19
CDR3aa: CAAADRQDEKLFF

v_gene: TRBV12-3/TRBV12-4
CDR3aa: CASTLYPSGYNEQFF

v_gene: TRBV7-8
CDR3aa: CASSLTGDSTDTQYF

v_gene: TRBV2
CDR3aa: CASSPRQGVNYGYTF

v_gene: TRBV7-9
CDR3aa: CASSLAGTSDEQFF

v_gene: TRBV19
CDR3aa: CASSIWGDTSGKLFF

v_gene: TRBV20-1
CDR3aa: CSAPTPGTQHSYNEQFF

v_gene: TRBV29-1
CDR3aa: CSVSPRFDEQYF

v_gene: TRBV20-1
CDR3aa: CSAKTAYEQYF

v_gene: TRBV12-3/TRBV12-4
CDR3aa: CASSPEGLAGKETQYF

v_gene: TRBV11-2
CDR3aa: CASSLVGQGMDEQFF

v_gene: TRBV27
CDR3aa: CASSSQLTDGYTF

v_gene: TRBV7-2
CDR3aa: CASSLAGPPLGEQYF

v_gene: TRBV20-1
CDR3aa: CSAREVGSTEAFF

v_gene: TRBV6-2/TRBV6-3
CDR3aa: CASSRGIGYGYTF

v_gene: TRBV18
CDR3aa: CASSPGTGGFETQYF

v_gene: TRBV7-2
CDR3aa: CASSGRLATTDNEQFF

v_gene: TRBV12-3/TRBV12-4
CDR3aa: CASSDRNQPQHF

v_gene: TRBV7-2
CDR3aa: CASSLGGSGHEYF

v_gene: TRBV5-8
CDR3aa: CASSFQQGDYQPQHF

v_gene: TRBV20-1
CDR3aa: CSARKQGASEQYF

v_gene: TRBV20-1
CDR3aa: CSARGTGAYNSPLHF

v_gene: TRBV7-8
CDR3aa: CASSNKQGGDQPQHF

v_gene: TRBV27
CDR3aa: CASLGLATDTQYF

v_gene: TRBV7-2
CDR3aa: CASSFRGGGSHNEQFF

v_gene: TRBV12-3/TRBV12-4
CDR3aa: CASSFGFGNQPQHF

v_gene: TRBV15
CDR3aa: CATSRDPGVKLTPLHF

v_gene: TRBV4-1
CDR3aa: CASSRNPQGEGHEQYF

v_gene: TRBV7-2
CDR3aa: CASSLGMGDTQYF

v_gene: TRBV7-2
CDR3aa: CASSFSAVNSPLHF

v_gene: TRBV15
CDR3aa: CATSRDSYYGYTF

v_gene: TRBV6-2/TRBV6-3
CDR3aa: CASTRLAGLSSYEQYF